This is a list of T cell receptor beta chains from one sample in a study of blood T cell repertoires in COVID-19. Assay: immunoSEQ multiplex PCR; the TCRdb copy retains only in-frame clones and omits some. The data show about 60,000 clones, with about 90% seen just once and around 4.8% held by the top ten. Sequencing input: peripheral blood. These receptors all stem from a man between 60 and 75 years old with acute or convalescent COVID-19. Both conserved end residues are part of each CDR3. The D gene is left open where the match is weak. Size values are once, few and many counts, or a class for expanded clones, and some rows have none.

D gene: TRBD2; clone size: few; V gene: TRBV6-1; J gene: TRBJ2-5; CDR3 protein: CASSEMAGGPQETQYF; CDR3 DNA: TGTGCCAGCAGTGAAATGGCGGGAGGCCCCCAAGAGACCCAGTACTTC
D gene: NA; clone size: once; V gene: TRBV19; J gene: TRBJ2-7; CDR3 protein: CASSGGYEQYF; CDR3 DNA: TGTGCCAGTAGTGGAGGGTACGAGCAGTACTTC
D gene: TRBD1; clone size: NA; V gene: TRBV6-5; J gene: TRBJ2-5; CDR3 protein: CASNDGTVGRETQYF; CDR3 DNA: TGTGCCAGCAACGATGGGACAGTAGGTCGGGAGACCCAGTACTTC
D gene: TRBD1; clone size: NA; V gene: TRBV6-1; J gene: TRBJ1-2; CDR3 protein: CASSDRGYGYTF; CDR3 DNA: TGTGCCAGCAGTGACAGGGGGTATGGCTACACCTTC
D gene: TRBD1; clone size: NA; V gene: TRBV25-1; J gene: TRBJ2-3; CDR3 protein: CASSSSGTGGADTQYF; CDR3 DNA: TGTGCCAGCAGTTCTAGCGGGACAGGGGGCGCAGATACGCAGTATTTT
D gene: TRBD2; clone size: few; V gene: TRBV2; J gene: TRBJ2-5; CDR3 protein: CASSEDGAGDETQYF; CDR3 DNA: TGTGCCAGCAGTGAAGACGGAGCGGGAGATGAGACCCAGTACTTC
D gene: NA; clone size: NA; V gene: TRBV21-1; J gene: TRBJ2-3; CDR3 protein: CASRTPTGLAGGPFDTDTQYF; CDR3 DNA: TGTGCCAGCAGAACCCCTACGGGACTAGCGGGAGGGCCCTTCGACACAGATACGCAGTATTTT
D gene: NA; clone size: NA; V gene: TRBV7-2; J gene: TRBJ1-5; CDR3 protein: CASSPRGGSQPQHF; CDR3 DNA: TGTGCCAGCAGCCCGAGGGGGGGGTCCCAGCCCCAGCATTTT
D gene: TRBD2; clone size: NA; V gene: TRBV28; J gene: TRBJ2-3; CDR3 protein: CASSLTGGGRDTQYF; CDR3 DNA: TGTGCCAGCAGTTTAACCGGCGGGGGACGAGATACGCAGTATTTT
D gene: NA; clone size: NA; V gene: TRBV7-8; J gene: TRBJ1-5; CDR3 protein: CASSPTALGNQPQHF; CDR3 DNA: TGTGCCAGCAGTCCCACAGCTTTGGGCAATCAGCCCCAGCATTTT
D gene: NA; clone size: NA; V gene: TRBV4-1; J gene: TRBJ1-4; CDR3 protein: CASSLGVPGHSNEKLFF; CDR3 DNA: TGCGCCAGCAGCCTAGGGGTCCCGGGACATTCTAATGAAAAACTGTTTTTT
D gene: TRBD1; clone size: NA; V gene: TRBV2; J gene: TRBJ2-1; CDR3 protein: CASNLGQGGNEQFF; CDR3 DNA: TGTGCCAGCAACCTCGGACAGGGGGGCAATGAGCAGTTCTTC
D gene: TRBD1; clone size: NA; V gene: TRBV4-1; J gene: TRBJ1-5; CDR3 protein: CASSQGTGSGNQPQHF; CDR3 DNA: TGCGCCAGCAGCCAAGGGACAGGGTCTGGCAATCAGCCCCAGCATTTT
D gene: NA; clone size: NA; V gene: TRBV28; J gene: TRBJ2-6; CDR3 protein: CASSPPQGRLSGANVLTF; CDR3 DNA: TGTGCCAGCAGTCCCCCACAGGGACGGCTCTCTGGGGCCAACGTCCTGACTTTC
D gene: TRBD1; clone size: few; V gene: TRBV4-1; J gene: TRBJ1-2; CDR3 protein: CASSPTGPYYGYTF; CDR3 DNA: TGCGCCAGCAGCCCGACAGGGCCCTACTATGGCTACACCTTC
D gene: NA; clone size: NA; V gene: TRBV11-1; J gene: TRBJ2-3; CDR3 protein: CASRRERTDTQYF; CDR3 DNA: TGTGCCAGCAGACGGGAGCGCACAGATACGCAGTATTTT
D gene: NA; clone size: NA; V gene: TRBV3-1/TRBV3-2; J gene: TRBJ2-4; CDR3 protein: CASRTSGQAKNIQYF; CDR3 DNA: TGTGCCAGCAGGACGTCGGGACAAGCCAAAAACATTCAGTACTTC
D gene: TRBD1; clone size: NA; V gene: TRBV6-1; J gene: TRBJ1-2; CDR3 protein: CASSSTGSGNYGYTF; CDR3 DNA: TGTGCCAGCAGTTCGACAGGGAGTGGGAACTATGGCTACACCTTC
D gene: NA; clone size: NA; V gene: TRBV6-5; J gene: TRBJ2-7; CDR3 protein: CASSPRQHYEQYF; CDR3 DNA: TGTGCCAGCAGCCCGCGGCAACACTACGAGCAGTACTTC
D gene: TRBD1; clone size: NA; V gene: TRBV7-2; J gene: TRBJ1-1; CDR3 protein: CASSLRQGTEAFF; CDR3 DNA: TGTGCCAGCAGCTTGCGACAGGGGACTGAAGCTTTCTTT
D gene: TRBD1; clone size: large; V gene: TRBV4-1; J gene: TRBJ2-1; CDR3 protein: CASSQVQGAVGEQFF; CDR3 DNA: TGCGCCAGCAGCCAAGTGCAGGGGGCGGTGGGTGAGCAGTTCTTC
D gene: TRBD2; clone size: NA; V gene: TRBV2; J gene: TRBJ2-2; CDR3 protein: CASSAGPGGGGELFF; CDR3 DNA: TGTGCCAGCAGCGCCGGGCCGGGGGGAGGCGGGGAGCTGTTTTTT
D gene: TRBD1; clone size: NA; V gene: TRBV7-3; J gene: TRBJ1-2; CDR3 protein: CASSLGQGRGYTF; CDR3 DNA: TGTGCCAGCAGCCTTGGACAGGGACGGGGCTACACCTTC
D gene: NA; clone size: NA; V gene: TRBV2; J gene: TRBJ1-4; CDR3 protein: CASSGEGGEKLFF; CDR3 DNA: TGTGCCAGCAGTGGAGAGGGAGGTGAAAAACTGTTTTTT
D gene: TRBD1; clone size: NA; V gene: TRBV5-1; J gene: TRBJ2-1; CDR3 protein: CASNERTGHYNEQFF; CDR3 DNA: TGCGCCAGCAACGAACGGACAGGGCATTACAATGAGCAGTTCTTC
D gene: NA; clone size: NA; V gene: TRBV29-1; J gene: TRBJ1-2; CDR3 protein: CSVGTVESYTF; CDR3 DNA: TGCAGCGTTGGGACAGTAGAAAGCTACACCTTC
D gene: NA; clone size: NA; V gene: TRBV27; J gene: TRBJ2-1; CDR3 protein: CASSPKYLPHEQFF; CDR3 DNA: TGTGCCAGCAGTCCTAAATATCTCCCCCATGAGCAGTTCTTC
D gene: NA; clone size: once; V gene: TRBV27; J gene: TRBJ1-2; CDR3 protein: CASSLRPFRGYTF; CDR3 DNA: TGTGCCAGCAGTTTGAGGCCCTTTCGGGGCTACACCTTC
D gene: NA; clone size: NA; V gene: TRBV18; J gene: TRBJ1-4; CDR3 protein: CASSPGSEGEKLFF; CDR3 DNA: TGTGCCAGCTCCCCGGGGTCAGAGGGTGAAAAACTGTTTTTT
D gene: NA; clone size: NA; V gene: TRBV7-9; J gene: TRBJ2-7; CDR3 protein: CASSLGLPAGQYF; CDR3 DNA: TGTGCCAGCAGTCTCGGACTCCCCGCCGGGCAGTACTTC
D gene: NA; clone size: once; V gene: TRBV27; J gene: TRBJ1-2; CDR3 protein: CASSPGFRGNYGYTF; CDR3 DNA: TGTGCCAGCAGCCCCGGTTTTAGGGGAAACTATGGCTACACCTTC
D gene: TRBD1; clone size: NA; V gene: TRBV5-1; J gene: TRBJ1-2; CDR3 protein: CASTSGGSLYGYTF; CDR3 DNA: TGCGCCAGCACTTCAGGGGGCTCCCTCTATGGCTACACCTTC
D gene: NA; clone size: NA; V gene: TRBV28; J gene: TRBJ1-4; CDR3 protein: CASSSWTATNEKLFF; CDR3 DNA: TGTGCCAGCAGTTCGTGGACAGCAACTAATGAAAAACTGTTTTTT
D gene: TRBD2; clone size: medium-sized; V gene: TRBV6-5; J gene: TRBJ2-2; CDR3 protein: CASTGGSDTGELFF; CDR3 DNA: TGTGCCAGCACGGGAGGTTCGGACACCGGGGAGCTGTTTTTT
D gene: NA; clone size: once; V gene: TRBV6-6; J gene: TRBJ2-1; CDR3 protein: CASSYSEYNEQFF; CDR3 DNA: TGTGCCAGCAGTTACTCGGAGTACAATGAGCAGTTCTTC
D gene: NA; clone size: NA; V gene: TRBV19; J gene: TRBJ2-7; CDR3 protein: CASSNWTDYEQYF; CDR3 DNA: TGTGCCAGTAGCAACTGGACAGACTACGAGCAGTACTTC
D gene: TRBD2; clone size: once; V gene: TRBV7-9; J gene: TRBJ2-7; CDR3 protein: CASSLGSGTSSNEQYF; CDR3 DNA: TGTGCCAGCAGCTTAGGGTCCGGGACTAGTTCTAACGAGCAGTACTTC
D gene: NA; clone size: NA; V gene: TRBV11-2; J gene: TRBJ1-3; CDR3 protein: CASSLAFARVAENTIYF; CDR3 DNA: TGTGCCAGCAGCTTGGCGTTCGCCAGGGTAGCAGAAAACACCATATATTTT
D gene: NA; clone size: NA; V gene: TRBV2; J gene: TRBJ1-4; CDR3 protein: CASSARGGGEKLFF; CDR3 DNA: TGTGCCAGCAGTGCGAGAGGGGGGGGTGAAAAACTGTTTTTT
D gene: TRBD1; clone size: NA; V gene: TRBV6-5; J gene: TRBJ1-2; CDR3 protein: CASSSRTGTGLYGYTF; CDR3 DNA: TGTGCCAGCAGTTCTAGGACCGGGACAGGCCTCTATGGCTACACCTTC
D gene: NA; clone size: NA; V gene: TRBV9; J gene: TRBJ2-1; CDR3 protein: CASSVYRDPLNYNEQFF; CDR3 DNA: TGTGCCAGCAGCGTCTACAGGGACCCATTAAATTACAATGAGCAGTTCTTC
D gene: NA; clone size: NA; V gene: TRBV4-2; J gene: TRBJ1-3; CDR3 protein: CASSQDPIGAASGNTIYF; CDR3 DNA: TGTGCCAGCAGCCAAGACCCGATAGGGGCAGCCTCTGGAAACACCATATATTTT
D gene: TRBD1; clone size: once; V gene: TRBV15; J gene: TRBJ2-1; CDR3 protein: CATSGRQGASNEQFF; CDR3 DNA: TGTGCCACCAGCGGACGACAGGGTGCTAGCAATGAGCAGTTCTTC
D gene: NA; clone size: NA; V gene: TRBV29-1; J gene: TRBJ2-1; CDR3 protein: CSVYSGNEQFF; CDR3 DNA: TGCAGCGTTTACTCCGGGAATGAGCAGTTCTTC
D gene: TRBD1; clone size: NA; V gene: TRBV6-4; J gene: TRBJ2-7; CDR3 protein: CASSDSGQGAYFAWYEQYF; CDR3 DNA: TGTGCCAGCAGTGACTCGGGACAGGGGGCCTACTTCGCTTGGTACGAGCAGTACTTC
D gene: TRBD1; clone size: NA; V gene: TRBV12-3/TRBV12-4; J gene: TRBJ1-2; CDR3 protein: CASSLYRGGGYTF; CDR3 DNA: TGTGCCAGCAGTTTATACAGGGGTGGAGGCTACACCTTC